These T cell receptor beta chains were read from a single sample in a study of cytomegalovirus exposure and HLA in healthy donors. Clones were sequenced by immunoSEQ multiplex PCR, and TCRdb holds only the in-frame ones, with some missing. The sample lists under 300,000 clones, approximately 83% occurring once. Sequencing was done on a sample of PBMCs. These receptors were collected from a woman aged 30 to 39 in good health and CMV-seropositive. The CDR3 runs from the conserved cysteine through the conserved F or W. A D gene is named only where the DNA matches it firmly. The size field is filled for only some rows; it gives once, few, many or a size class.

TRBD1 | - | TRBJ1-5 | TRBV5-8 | CASSLEGQMRQPQHF | TGTGCCAGCAGCTTGGAGGGACAGATGCGTCAGCCCCAGCATTTT
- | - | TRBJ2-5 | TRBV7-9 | CASEGVETQYF | TGTGCCAGTGAGGGAGTGGAGACCCAGTACTTC
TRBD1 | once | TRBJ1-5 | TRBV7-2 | CASSLGWDRGYNQPQHF | TGTGCCAGCAGCTTAGGTTGGGACAGGGGTTACAATCAGCCCCAGCATTTT
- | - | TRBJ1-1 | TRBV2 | CASSGGRQNTEAFF | TGTGCCAGCAGTGGGGGGCGGCAGAACACTGAAGCTTTCTTT
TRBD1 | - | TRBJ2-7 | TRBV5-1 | CASSLTGGFYEQYF | TGCGCCAGCAGCTTAACAGGGGGCTTCTACGAGCAGTACTTC
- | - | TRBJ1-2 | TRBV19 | CASSIVTDRYGYTF | TGTGCCAGTAGTATAGTCACAGATCGCTATGGCTACACCTTC
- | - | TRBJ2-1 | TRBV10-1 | CASSEGATGTYEQFF | TGCGCCAGCAGTGAAGGGGCGACCGGGACTTATGAGCAGTTCTTC
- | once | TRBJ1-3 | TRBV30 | CAWSVGGSSYSGNTIYF | TGTGCCTGGAGTGTAGGAGGCAGCTCTTACTCTGGAAACACCATATATTTT
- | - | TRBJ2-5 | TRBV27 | CASSPRSYQETQYF | TGTGCCAGCAGTCCGAGATCGTACCAAGAGACCCAGTACTTC
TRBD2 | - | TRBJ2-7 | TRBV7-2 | CASSGTSGSAGEQYF | TGTGCCAGCAGCGGCACTAGCGGGTCGGCGGGGGAGCAGTACTTC
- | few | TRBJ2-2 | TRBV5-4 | CASMGAGDTGELFF | TGTGCCAGCATGGGGGCCGGGGACACCGGGGAGCTGTTTTTT
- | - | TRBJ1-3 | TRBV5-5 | CASSTLGDPSGNTIYF | TGTGCCAGCAGCACGTTAGGGGATCCCTCTGGAAACACCATATATTTT
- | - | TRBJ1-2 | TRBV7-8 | CASSLLGVNYGYTF | TGTGCCAGCAGCTTACTCGGGGTTAACTATGGCTACACCTTC
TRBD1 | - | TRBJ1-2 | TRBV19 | CASTNRGPGYGYTF | TGTGCCAGCACAAACAGGGGGCCAGGCTATGGCTACACCTTC
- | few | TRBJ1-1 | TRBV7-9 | CASSSLGGTEAFF | TGTGCCAGCAGCTCCCTAGGGGGCACTGAAGCTTTCTTT
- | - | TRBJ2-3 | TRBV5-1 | CASNAGARSESADTQYF | TGCGCCAGCAACGCGGGGGCTCGCTCGGAATCGGCAGATACGCAGTATTTT
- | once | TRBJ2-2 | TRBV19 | CATRLTGAGAAGELFF | TGTGCCACCCGACTCACGGGGGCGGGAGCGGCCGGGGAGCTGTTTTTT
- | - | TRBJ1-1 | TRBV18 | CASSINRNTEAFF | TGTGCCAGCTCCATAAACAGGAACACTGAAGCTTTCTTT
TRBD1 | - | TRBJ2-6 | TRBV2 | CASSEILGDRGSGANVLTF | TGTGCCAGCAGTGAAATTTTGGGGGACAGGGGATCTGGGGCCAACGTCCTGACTTTC
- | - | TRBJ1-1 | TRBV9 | CASSVVGSANTEAFF | TGTGCCAGCAGCGTAGTGGGGAGCGCGAACACTGAAGCTTTCTTT
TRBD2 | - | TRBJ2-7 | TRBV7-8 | CASSYSSGTSGRYEQYF | TGTGCCAGCAGCTATTCCTCCGGGACTAGCGGGAGATACGAGCAGTACTTC
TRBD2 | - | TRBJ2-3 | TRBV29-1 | CSVPYPGTSGSQTDTQYF | TGCAGCGTCCCCTATCCCGGGACTAGCGGGAGTCAGACAGATACGCAGTATTTT
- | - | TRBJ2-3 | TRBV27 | CASRRGPGRTSTNTQYF | TGTGCCAGCAGAAGAGGGCCCGGAAGAACTAGCACAAATACGCAGTATTTT
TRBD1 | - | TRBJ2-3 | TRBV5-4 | CASSFRDSSSTDTQYF | TGTGCCAGCAGCTTTCGGGACAGCTCTAGCACAGATACGCAGTATTTT
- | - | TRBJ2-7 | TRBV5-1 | CASSFGGNLYEQYF | TGCGCCAGCAGCTTTGGCGGGAACCTGTACGAGCAGTACTTC
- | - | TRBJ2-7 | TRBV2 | CASSEVLASAYEQYF | TGTGCCAGCAGTGAGGTTCTAGCGAGCGCCTACGAGCAGTACTTC
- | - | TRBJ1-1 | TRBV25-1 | CASSTSLGGLRTEAFF | TGTGCCAGCAGTACTTCTCTCGGGGGATTGCGCACTGAAGCTTTCTTT
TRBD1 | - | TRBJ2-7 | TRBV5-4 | CASSYRQGAYEQYF | TGTGCCAGCAGCTACAGACAGGGAGCCTACGAGCAGTACTTC
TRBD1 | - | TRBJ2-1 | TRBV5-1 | CASTGRDRGHSYNEQFF | TGCGCCAGCACGGGACGGGACAGGGGACATTCCTACAATGAGCAGTTCTTC
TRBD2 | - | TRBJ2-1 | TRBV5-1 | CASSTYASGSYNEQFF | TGCGCCAGCAGCACGTATGCTAGCGGCTCCTACAATGAGCAGTTCTTC
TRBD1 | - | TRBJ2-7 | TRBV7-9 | CASSVGQGVREQYF | TGTGCCAGCAGCGTGGGACAGGGAGTGAGGGAGCAGTACTTC
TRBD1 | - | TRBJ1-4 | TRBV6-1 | CASSARTGHHRATNEKLFF | TGTGCCAGCAGTGCAAGGACAGGGCACCATAGAGCAACTAATGAAAAACTGTTTTTT
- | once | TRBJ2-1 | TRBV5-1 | CASSSSGAATPQYNEQFF | TGCGCCAGCAGCTCCTCAGGGGCCGCCACCCCCCAATACAATGAGCAGTTCTTC
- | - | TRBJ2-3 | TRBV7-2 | CASSSSSSTDTQYF | TGTGCCAGCAGCTCTAGCAGCAGCACAGATACGCAGTATTTT
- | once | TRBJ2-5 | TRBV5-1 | CASSPPQSAAYQETQYF | TGCGCCAGCAGCCCCCCACAAAGCGCGGCGTACCAAGAGACCCAGTACTTC
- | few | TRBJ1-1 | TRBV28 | CASSFRQAGTEAFF | TGTGCCAGCAGTTTTAGACAGGCGGGCACTGAAGCTTTCTTT
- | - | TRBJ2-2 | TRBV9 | CASSVVGGEGGELFF | TGTGCCAGCAGCGTAGTAGGGGGGGAAGGCGGGGAGCTGTTTTTT
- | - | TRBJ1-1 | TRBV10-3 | CANSLSLNTEAFF | TGTGCCAACAGCCTCTCTCTGAACACTGAAGCTTTCTTT
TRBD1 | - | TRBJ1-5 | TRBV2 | CASSFLDRASNQPQHF | TGTGCCAGCAGTTTTCTTGACAGGGCTAGCAATCAGCCCCAGCATTTT
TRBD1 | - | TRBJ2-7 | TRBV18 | CASSPAQGAYEQYF | TGTGCCAGCTCACCAGCACAGGGGGCATACGAGCAGTACTTC
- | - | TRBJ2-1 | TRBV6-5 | CASSYDKAPNEQFF | TGTGCCAGCAGTTACGACAAGGCCCCCAATGAGCAGTTCTTC
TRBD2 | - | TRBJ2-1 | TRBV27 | CASSRTSGTYNEQFF | TGTGCCAGCAGCAGGACTAGCGGGACCTACAATGAGCAGTTCTTC
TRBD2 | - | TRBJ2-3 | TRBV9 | CASSVGAGGGGTDTQYF | TGTGCCAGCAGCGTAGGAGCGGGAGGAGGAGGGACAGATACGCAGTATTTT
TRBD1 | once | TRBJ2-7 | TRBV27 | CASRETGGSYEQYF | TGTGCCAGCAGGGAGACAGGGGGTTCCTACGAGCAGTACTTC